This T cell receptor beta chain was captured by sequencing in a study of CD8 T cells in ankylosing spondylitis (dated by TCRdb to between 2016 and 2019). About the study as a whole: To find TCR variants linked to disease, the study profiled T cell receptor beta repertoires in ankylosing spondylitis patients and healthy donors. The whole study cohort included over 85 healthy donors and 25 ankylosing spondylitis patients. Peripheral blood was sampled, and synovial fluid was additionally collected from ankylosing spondylitis patients. Results the study describes overall, beyond this receptor: The disease-linked clones were reported as significantly enriched in matched synovial fluid samples from ankylosing spondylitis patients. A CD8+ phenotype was shown by the disease-linked clones, which were found at relatively low frequencies in peripheral blood. A TCR beta motif made up of several highly homologous amino acid variants appeared to be characteristic of blood from ankylosing spondylitis patients. Some motif variants had previously been reported in the synovial fluid and blood of reactive arthritis patients, which suggests shared mechanisms of disease initiation.

The instrument given in TCRdb is Illumina HiSeq 2500. TCR beta libraries were prepared by quantitative 5'-RACE with molecular barcodes. As for how the authors treated the data: A new computational method, built on a probabilistic model of VDJ rearrangement, was used to identify disease-linked TCR variants. Clones were called with MiXCR by TCRdb after fastp trimmed the public reads at Q25, and only in-frame beta chains were retained. Each CDR3 protein gets just one entry, which takes the most common genes and DNA from the rows behind it. V and J calls and clone size were set by TCRdb, not the authors. The sample data list 670,000 or so distinct CDR3 sequences, and around a fifth of these were observed just once. Approximately 18% of the sample is in the top ten clones. Trimming at the junction amounts to 2 bases on V and 0 bases on J, and the germline ends lie 13 bases apart. CDR1 is given as DFQATT and CDR2 as SNEGSKA, both from the germline V gene (reference sequence). The CDR3 runs 15 amino acids, cysteine and phenylalanine included. The retained sequence is limited to the CDR3, 45 bases, with the frame set at the first base.

A note on this clonotype: This receptor's antigen is unknown. It has no much larger one-base neighbor in the sample; base qualities were not kept.

The chain couples TRBV20-1 to TRBJ1-1, with the D gene not confidently named. The sample consisted of blood, either unsorted or a sorted T cell fraction (not recorded which). The receptor was isolated from a male donor with ankylosing spondylitis. The CDR3 reads as follows: CSARPLDGVNTEAFF. The nucleotide sequence reads TGCAGTGCTAGACCGCTGGACGGTGTGAACACTGAAGCTTTCTTT.